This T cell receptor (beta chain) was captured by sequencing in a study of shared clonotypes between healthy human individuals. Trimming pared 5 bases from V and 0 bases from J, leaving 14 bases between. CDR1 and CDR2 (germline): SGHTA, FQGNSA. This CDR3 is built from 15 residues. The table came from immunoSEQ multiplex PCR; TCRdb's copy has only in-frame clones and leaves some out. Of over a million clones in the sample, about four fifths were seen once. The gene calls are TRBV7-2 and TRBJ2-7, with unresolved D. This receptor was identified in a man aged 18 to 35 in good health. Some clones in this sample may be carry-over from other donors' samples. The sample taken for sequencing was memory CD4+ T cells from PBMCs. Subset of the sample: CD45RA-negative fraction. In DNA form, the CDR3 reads TGTGCCAGCAGCCCCCGGGCGGTGGTCTCCTACGAGCAGTACTTC. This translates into CASSPRAVVSYEQYF.